Below, one T cell receptor (beta chain) is given with its context. Its cognate antigen has yet to be identified. Per-base qualities were not stored, and no clone one base away is much larger. These data originate in a study of T cell changes during pregnancy in multiple sclerosis (dated by TCRdb to about 2019). For context, the study as a whole: The study examined how the T cell repertoire changed over the course of pregnancy in women with multiple sclerosis.

Receptor amplification or capture employed the immunoSEQ multiplex PCR assay. The source is immuneACCESS, and TCRdb retained only in-frame sequences with V and J called. Part of the clones is not carried over; for the studies checked, unresolved V genes explain less than half of this, and the remainder is unexplained. For this sample the table gives about 79,000 clones, of which about nine tenths were detected only once. The ten largest clones add up to roughly 0.44% of the sample. From cysteine to phenylalanine, the CDR3 is 15 amino acids long. The read is trimmed to its CDR3 DNA, 45 bases read in frame from base 1. The germline V gene provides CDR1 MNHEY and CDR2 SVGAGI. Germline trimming: 10 bases from V, 5 bases from J; junction bases outside gene matches: 14.

The TCR sequence derives from a female donor with multiple sclerosis, enrolled in a pregnancy study. The receptor chain draws on TRBV6-5 and TRBJ1-1, with 9 bases in between that match TRBD1. Sequenced material: CD4+ T cells from peripheral blood mononuclear cells, taken in the second trimester of pregnancy. The nucleotide sequence reads as follows: TGTGCCACCACACGACAGGGGGGAGGGTTAACTGAAGCTTTCTTT. Its product reads: CATTRQGGGLTEAFF.